This T cell receptor beta chain is drawn from a study of somatic mutations in cytotoxic T cells in rheumatoid arthritis. Study-wide background: Patients gave 30 ml EDTA peripheral blood immediately after diagnosis, prior to starting treatment.

Study-level findings and limits: Comparison of CD8+ T-cell clonality between rheumatoid arthritis patients and age-matched healthy controls yielded no significant difference. A largest CD8+ clone above 20% of CD8+ cells occurred in about an eighth of the roughly 60 patients.

CDR3 length equals 15 residues. CDR1 and CDR2 (germline): LNHDA, SQIVND (reference sequence). V shed 1 base, J shed 4 bases, and the junction held 2 bases outside the gene matches. Of note for this clone: Its antigen is not identified.

The method was immunoSEQ multiplex PCR; TCRdb's version includes in-frame clones alone and lacks a portion of them. Counted here are 13,000 to 15,000 clones, more than 75% occurring once; the ten biggest clones make up just under 30%. Separation of CD4+ and CD8+ cells was performed by positive magnetic bead selection, and purity was verified by flow cytometry. V is TRBV19 and J is TRBJ2-3, with 10 bases lining up with TRBD2. The sequencing sample was made of CD8+ T cells sorted from blood. This TCR came from an adult with rheumatoid arthritis. The CDR3 nucleotides read TGTGCCAGTAGTATAGGGACTAGCGGATCAGATACGCAGTATTTT. Translation: CASSIGTSGSDTQYF.